This TCR beta chain was identified during a study of cytomegalovirus exposure and HLA in healthy donors. Study findings and constraints: From TCR beta sequences, most subjects' HLA-A and HLA-B alleles were reportedly predicted accurately.

The PCR contained 60 Vbeta and 13 Jbeta primers. The protocol was immunoSEQ multiplex PCR, while the TCRdb copy is restricted to in-frame clones and leaves out a portion. Here the sample spans some 150,000 clones, roughly three quarters being singletons. The germline V gene has CDR1 SEHNR and CDR2 FQNEAQ (reference sequence). This CDR3 has 13 amino acids. With V trimmed by 4 bases and J by 9 bases, 5 bases remained unmatched. Concerning this clone: The antigen is unknown.

The specimen sequenced was PBMCs. The sequence derives from a human donor in good health. The rearrangement uses TRBV7-9 and TRBJ2-1; 8 nucleotides align to TRBD2. CDR3 nucleotide sequence: TGTGCCAGCAGCTCACTAGCGGAGGGTGAGCAGTTCTTC. It is translated as CASSSLAEGEQFF.